The 17 T cell receptor beta chains below were found in one sample sequenced in a study of T cell responses to AZD1222 COVID-19 vaccine. The protocol was immunoSEQ multiplex PCR, while the TCRdb copy is restricted to in-frame clones and leaves out a portion. The data show about 35,000 clones, about nine tenths seen once. Sequencing was performed on peripheral blood, taken 28 days after the second AZD1222 dose. These TCRs come from an adult who received the AZD1222 COVID-19 vaccine.

This chain uses TRBV9 with TRBJ2-3, with unresolved D. V was pared by 4 bases and J by 0 bases, with 3 bases between. This CDR3 contains 12 residues. The V gene's germline CDR1 is SGDLS and CDR2 YYNGEE. The CDR3 DNA is TGTGCCAGCAGCTTGAGCACAGATACGCAGTATTTT. Translated: CASSLSTDTQYF.

The chain links TRBV19 to TRBJ2-5; D remains ambiguous. CDR1 and CDR2 from the germline V gene are LNHDA and SQIVND (reference sequence). The V end was cut by 1 base, the J end by 5 bases, with 11 bases between. The CDR3 runs to 14 residues. The CDR3 region has the DNA TGTGCCAGTAGTATAGCTGGGGTTCAGGAGACCCAGTACTTC. As protein: CASSIAGVQETQYF.

Only a few counts were recorded for this clone. The chain employs TRBV6-5 and TRBJ1-2; D remains unclear. This CDR3 is built from 13 residues. The germline gives CDR1 MNHEY, CDR2 SVGAGI. V dropped 6 bases and J dropped 4 bases, with 12 bases sitting between them. CDR3 DNA: TGTGCCAGCAGCCCAGACGGACTCTATGGCTACACCTTC. Amino acids: CASSPDGLYGYTF.

This chain joins TRBV30 and TRBJ2-3; 11 nucleotides line up with TRBD2. Germline CDR1 and CDR2: GTSNPN and SVGIG (reference sequence). CDR3 length: 17 residues. Unmatched junction bases numbered 7, after V lost 1 base and J lost 1 base. The CDR3 is CAWSENLAGGGTDTQYF. The CDR3 DNA sequence: TGTGCCTGGAGTGAAAACCTAGCGGGAGGTGGCACAGATACGCAGTATTTT.

The chain recombines TRBV5-1 with TRBJ1-1, with 8 bases fitting TRBD1. V was clipped by 0 bases and J by 0 bases; unmatched bases: 10. The length of the CDR3 is 18 residues. In germline, CDR1 is SGHRS, CDR2 YFSETQ. CDR3 in DNA: TGCGCCAGCAGCTTGGCAGACAGGGGAGGGTTGATGAACACTGAAGCTTTCTTT. Its protein product is CASSLADRGGLMNTEAFF.

This chain links TRBV5-1 with TRBJ1-2; a weak D match, TRBD1 (5 bases). Germline CDR1 is SGHRS and CDR2 is YFSETQ. Deletions cut 4 bases from V and 8 bases from J, with 15 bases between. CDR3 length equals 13 residues. In nucleotides, the CDR3 is TGCGCCAGCAGCGCGGGAGGGGATCGGGGCTACACCTTC. Translation gives CASSAGGDRGYTF. The whole variable domain, remainder taken from reference TRBV5-1 and TRBJ1-2, is KAGVTQTPRYLIKTRGQQVTLSCSPISGHRSVSWYQQTPGQGLQFLFEYFSETQRNKGNFPGRFSGRQFSNSRSEMNVSTLELGDSALYLCASSAGGDRGYTFGSGTRLTVV.

The J gene is TRBJ2-3, the V gene TRBV5-1; TRBD1 aligns across 8 bases. V trimming: 5 bases; J trimming: 4 bases; junction bases outside the gene matches: 6. There are 14 residues in the CDR3. CDR1 and CDR2 (germline): SGHRS, YFSETQ. The CDR3 loop reads CASSPGQGADTQYF. CDR3 sequence (DNA): TGCGCCAGCAGTCCAGGACAGGGTGCAGATACGCAGTATTTT.

This clone appeared once. The chain links TRBV5-1 to TRBJ2-7, with D maybe TRBD2 (5 bases). The CDR3 is 15 residues long. V lost 4 bases to trimming and J lost 6 bases, with 20 bases between them. The germline V gene has CDR1 SGHRS and CDR2 YFSETQ. In DNA, the CDR3 is TGCGCCAGCAGCCCCGAAGGCCCGGGATCCCTCGAGCAGTACTTC. Translating gives CASSPEGPGSLEQYF.

The V gene is TRBV6-1, the J gene TRBJ1-4; D remains ambiguous. Per germline, CDR1 MNHNS and CDR2 SASEGT. The V and J ends lost 4 bases and 4 bases respectively, with 16 bases between them. The CDR3 is 16 residues long. CDR3 sequence: CASSGQAARFNEKLFF. CDR3 nucleotides: TGTGCCAGCAGTGGCCAAGCGGCCAGGTTTAATGAAAAACTGTTTTTT.

The J gene is TRBJ2-5, the V gene TRBV3-1 (or the pseudogene TRBV3-2), with 11 nucleotides matching TRBD2. From germline, CDR1 is LGHDT and CDR2 YNNKEL (reference sequence). The length of the CDR3 is 16 residues. The V segment lost 4 bases and the J segment 5 bases; nucleotides outside the gene matches: 9. The CDR3 region has the DNA TGTGCCAGCAGCCTCCCACTAGCGGGAGAGGAGGAGACCCAGTACTTC. Its translation is CASSLPLAGEEETQYF.

This clone was recorded only once. The chain is built from TRBV19 and TRBJ1-3, with unresolved D. Germline-derived CDR1 and CDR2 are LNHDA and SQIVND (reference sequence). This CDR3 has 13 amino acids. V was shortened by 3 bases and J by 0 bases, with 3 bases between the two germline ends. The CDR3 spells CASSMSSGNTIYF. The DNA of the CDR3 is TGTGCCAGTAGTATGAGCTCTGGAAACACCATATATTTT.

The chain combines TRBV3-1 (or the pseudogene TRBV3-2) with TRBJ1-2; D not resolved. The germline gives CDR1 LGHDT, CDR2 YNNKEL (reference sequence). The CDR3 consists of 11 residues. Trimming left V 5 bases short and J 8 bases short, with 9 bases between. CDR3 sequence (DNA): TGTGCCAGCAGCTCCACGGGCGGCTACACCTTC. Its protein product is CASSSTGGYTF.

This chain joins TRBV2 and TRBJ1-3; possibly TRBD1 for D (6 bases). This CDR3 spans 19 amino acids. V gave up 5 bases and J gave up 0 bases, with 23 bases separating them. Germline-derived CDR1 and CDR2 are SNHLY and FYNNEI. CDR3 amino acids: CASSSQGLIGANSGNTIYF. The CDR3 bases are TGTGCCAGCAGTAGTCAGGGGTTAATCGGGGCGAACTCTGGAAACACCATATATTTT.

The chain couples TRBV4-2 to TRBJ1-6; maybe TRBD1 (6 bases). CDR1 and CDR2 (germline): LGHNA, YNFKEQ. V gave up 2 bases and J gave up 5 bases, with 10 bases separating them. The CDR3 is 15 amino acids. The CDR3 coding sequence is TGTGCCAGCAGCCAAACCGGACAGAATAATTCACCCCTCCACTTT. It yields the protein CASSQTGQNNSPLHF.

The chain combines TRBV7-3 with TRBJ2-2; TRBD2 is a possible D gene (5 bases). V shed 5 bases and J shed 9 bases, with 19 bases lying between them. This CDR3 contains 15 residues. Germline CDR1 reads SGHTA; CDR2 reads FQGTGA. Here the CDR3 reads CASSPSAGRSRELFF. The CDR3 region has the DNA TGTGCCAGCAGCCCCAGTGCGGGCCGAAGTCGGGAGCTGTTTTTT. Supplemented by reference TRBV7-3 and TRBJ2-2, the full variable domain reads GAGVSQTPSNKVTEKGKYVELRCDPISGHTALYWYRQSLGQGPEFLIYFQGTGAADDSGLPNDRFFAVRPEGSVSTLKIQRTERGDSAVYLCASSPSAGRSRELFFGEGSRLTVL.

This clone came up a few times. The rearrangement joins TRBV30 to TRBJ1-1; D gene uncertain. V was trimmed by 0 bases and J by 12 bases, leaving 20 bases between them. The V gene's germline CDR1 is GTSNPN and CDR2 SVGIG (reference sequence). There are 14 residues in the CDR3. The CDR3 nucleotides are TGTGCCTGGAGTGTACAGTGGCGCTCGAAAAGGACTTTCTTT. It specifies CAWSVQWRSKRTFF.

V and J are TRBV30 and TRBJ1-5; D may be TRBD1 (5 bases). With 5 bases removed from V and 9 bases from J, the gap between germline ends came to 17 bases. The CDR3 covers 13 residues. The germline V gene has CDR1 GTSNPN and CDR2 SVGIG (reference sequence). The CDR3 coding sequence is TGTGCCTGGGCACAGGACACACCAGGGCCCCAGCATTTT. It codes for CAWAQDTPGPQHF.